Each of the 19 T cell receptor beta chains below was sequenced from the same sample in a study of control samples from healthy donors and cancer patients. Assay used: immunoSEQ multiplex PCR; TCRdb lists only in-frame clones, some missing. Here the sample spans roughly 180,000 clones, 94% being singletons. Sequencing was done on a sample of blood. All receptors come from a woman aged 18-29 years in good health.

The chain links TRBV5-1 to TRBJ1-6; 12 nucleotides match TRBD1. The CDR3 spans 16 residues. Germline-derived CDR1 and CDR2 are SGHRS and YFSETQ. V lost 0 bases, J lost 8 bases, and 3 bases stayed unmatched. CDR3 nucleotide sequence: TGCGCCAGCAGCTTGGATGGGACAGGGGGCGATTCACCCCTCCACTTT. Its translation is CASSLDGTGGDSPLHF.

The rearrangement links TRBV13 to TRBJ2-1; 11 bases agree with TRBD2. CDR3 size: 19 residues. Germline CDR1 is PRHDT and CDR2 is FYEKMQ (reference sequence). V was pared by 3 bases and J by 0 bases, with 10 bases of the junction left unmatched. The CDR3 DNA reads as TGTGCCAGCAGCTTGGATCTTAGCGGGGGGGCTGCCTCCTACAATGAGCAGTTCTTC. Amino acids: CASSLDLSGGAASYNEQFF. The full variable domain, its missing parts supplied by reference TRBV13 and TRBJ2-1, is AAGVIQSPRHLIKEKRETATLKCYPIPRHDTVYWYQQGPGQDPQFLISFYEKMQSDKGSIPDRFSAQQFSDYHSELNMSSLELGDSALYFCASSLDLSGGAASYNEQFFGPGTRLTVL.

V is TRBV2 and J is TRBJ1-1, with 7 nucleotides matching TRBD1. The CDR3 totals 13 residues. The V gene's germline CDR1 is SNHLY and CDR2 FYNNEI. Trimming took 6 bases from V and 4 from J; bases not matched to a gene: 5. CDR3 sequence: CASSRQGSTEAFF. Written as DNA, the CDR3 is TGTGCCAGCAGCCGACAGGGAAGCACTGAAGCTTTCTTT.

CDR3 coding DNA: TGTGCCAGCAGCTCGCCCCCCCTAGCTTATGAGCAGTACTTC. This gives the protein CASSSPPLAYEQYF. The chain couples TRBV7-9 to TRBJ2-7, with a weak D call TRBD2 (5 bases). The V end lost 4 bases, the J end lost 7 bases, and 17 bases lay between the germline ends. The CDR3 spans 14 residues. Germline V gene data show CDR1 as SEHNR and CDR2 as FQNEAQ (reference sequence).

The chain uses TRBV7-9 and TRBJ1-1; the D is unclear. Germline V CDR1 and CDR2: SEHNR, FQNEAQ (reference sequence). The CDR3 has 12 residues. Between the trimmed V and J ends, which lost 5 bases and 11 bases, there was a span of 15 bases. The CDR3, as DNA: TGTGCCAGCAGCCTTATGACTTTTGATGCTTTCTTT. It yields the protein CASSLMTFDAFF.

This chain links TRBV6-6 with TRBJ2-7; 9 nucleotides line up with TRBD1. Germline lookup yields CDR1 MNHNY and CDR2 SVGAGI (reference sequence). After removal of 7 bases from V and 6 bases from J, the junction contained 7 bases not matched to a gene. The CDR3 length is 13 residues. CDR3 nucleotide sequence: TGTGCCAGCAATCTGGGACAGGGTACCGAGCAGTACTTC. Residues: CASNLGQGTEQYF.

CDR3 region: CASSLSQAAGNTIYF. The CDR3 nucleotides read TGTGCCAGCAGTTTGTCCCAGGCGGCTGGAAACACCATATATTTT. The J gene is TRBJ1-3, the V gene TRBV28; D ambiguous. The CDR3 runs to 15 residues. Germline values: CDR1 MDHEN, CDR2 SYDVKM. The V and J ends lost 3 bases and 2 bases respectively, with 11 bases between them. Supplemented by reference TRBV28 and TRBJ1-3, the full variable domain reads DVKVTQSSRYLVKRTGEKVFLECVQDMDHENMFWYRQDPGLGLRLIYFSYDVKMKEKGDIPEGYSVSREKKERFSLILESASTNQTSMYLCASSLSQAAGNTIYFGEGSWLTVV.

The chain employs TRBV12-3 or TRBV12-4 and TRBJ1-2; possible D gene TRBD1, 5 bases. V dropped 6 bases and J dropped 3 bases, with 11 bases sitting between them. CDR3 length: 13 residues. CDR3 in amino acids: CASSPGAYYGYTF. Here the CDR3 DNA reads TGTGCCAGCAGCCCCGGGGCGTACTATGGCTACACCTTC.

V is TRBV4-2 and J is TRBJ2-3; D is ambiguous. Trimming pared 0 bases from V and 4 bases from J, leaving 11 bases between. Germline CDR1 and CDR2: LGHNA and YNFKEQ. The CDR3 is 15 amino acids. DNA of the CDR3: TGTGCCAGCAGCCAAGAGTTAGCTCGCGCAGATACGCAGTATTTT. Its translation is CASSQELARADTQYF.

In DNA form, the CDR3 reads TGTGCCAGCAGCTCCCTCGCGGGACAAGCCTCTGGGGCCAACGTCCTGACTTTC. As protein: CASSSLAGQASGANVLTF. The genes are TRBV11-3 and TRBJ2-6, with D perhaps TRBD1 or TRBD2 (6 bases each). The CDR3 extends over 18 amino acids. The ends were cut back, 4 bases at V and 0 bases at J, with 16 bases in the middle. CDR1 and CDR2 (germline): SGHNT, YENEEA.

The V gene is TRBV10-3, the J gene TRBJ1-4; D unclear. This CDR3 contains 13 residues. V lost 11 bases and J 5 bases, leaving 15 bases between the germline ends. CDR1 and CDR2 (germline): ENHRY, SYGVKD. The CDR3: CAHREAMNEKLFF. In DNA form, the CDR3 reads TGTGCCCACCGGGAAGCGATGAATGAAAAACTGTTTTTT.

This clone is a singleton in its sample. V usage is TRBV5-4 and J usage is TRBJ2-5; 7 nucleotides line up with TRBD1. Per germline, CDR1 SGHNT and CDR2 YYREEE (reference sequence). This CDR3 comprises 13 residues. V shed 4 bases, J shed 4 bases, and the junction held 4 bases outside the gene matches. This CDR3 reads CASSEGQAETQYF. The CDR3 DNA sequence: TGTGCCAGCAGCGAAGGACAGGCAGAGACCCAGTACTTC. Supplemented by reference TRBV5-4 and TRBJ2-5, the full variable domain reads ETGVTQSPTHLIKTRGQQVTLRCSSQSGHNTVSWYQQALGQGPQFIFQYYREEENGRGNFPPRFSGLQFPNYSSELNVNALELDDSALYLCASSEGQAETQYFGPGTRLLVL.

With respect to this clone: Other DNA sequences from this sample encode an identical CDR3 as well. The chain links TRBV10-1 to TRBJ2-5; D perhaps matches TRBD1 (6 bases). The CDR3 contains 13 residues. Germline V gene sequence: CDR1 WNHNN, CDR2 SYGVQD (reference sequence). V was shortened by 6 bases and J by 2 bases, with 10 bases between the two germline ends. CDR3 coding DNA: TGCGCCAGCAGCAGACAGGCTCAAGAGACCCAGTACTTC. Its translation is CASSRQAQETQYF.

The sample holds a few counts of this clone. The CDR3: CAISESGQIGTEAFF. Here the CDR3 DNA reads TGTGCCATCAGTGAGTCAGGACAGATAGGGACTGAAGCTTTCTTT. The genes are TRBV10-3 and TRBJ1-1, with a weak D call TRBD1 (6 bases). The CDR3 extends over 15 amino acids. Germline V gene data show CDR1 as ENHRY and CDR2 as SYGVKD. V lost 0 bases and J 5 bases, leaving 13 bases between the germline ends.

The rearrangement joins TRBV28 to TRBJ1-1; perhaps TRBD1 as D (6 bases). CDR1 and CDR2 (germline): MDHEN, SYDVKM. Trimming left V 7 bases short and J 4 bases short, with 16 bases between. This CDR3 has 14 residues. The CDR3 DNA follows: TGTGCCAGCACCCGCGGGGGGCAGAGCACTGAAGCTTTCTTT. This encodes CASTRGGQSTEAFF. Filled out from reference TRBV28 and TRBJ1-1, the complete variable domain reads DVKVTQSSRYLVKRTGEKVFLECVQDMDHENMFWYRQDPGLGLRLIYFSYDVKMKEKGDIPEGYSVSREKKERFSLILESASTNQTSMYLCASTRGGQSTEAFFGQGTRLTVV.

The J gene is TRBJ2-7, the V gene TRBV28; D is possibly TRBD2 (7 bases). The CDR3 length is 15 residues. The V gene lost 5 bases and the J gene lost 5 bases, with 19 bases spanning the gap. Germline V gene lookup returns CDR1 MDHEN and CDR2 SYDVKM. The CDR3 reads CASSSTGGGDNEQYF. In DNA, the CDR3 is TGTGCCAGCAGTAGTACCGGGGGAGGGGACAACGAGCAGTACTTC. Looking up the rest from reference TRBV28 and TRBJ2-7 gives the full variable domain: DVKVTQSSRYLVKRTGEKVFLECVQDMDHENMFWYRQDPGLGLRLIYFSYDVKMKEKGDIPEGYSVSREKKERFSLILESASTNQTSMYLCASSSTGGGDNEQYFGPGTRLTVT.

V gene TRBV2 combines with J gene TRBJ2-1, with 10 positions matching TRBD2. This CDR3 is built from 13 residues. With V trimmed by 8 bases and J by 7 bases, 5 bases remained unmatched. The V gene's germline CDR1 is SNHLY and CDR2 FYNNEI. The CDR3 coding sequence is TGTGCCAGCGGGGCTAGCGGGGGTAATGAGCAGTTCTTC. Its translation is CASGASGGNEQFF.

This sequence joins TRBV5-1 and TRBJ2-7, with 11 bases identical to TRBD1. J lost 7 bases, V lost 5 bases, and 14 bases had no gene match. The CDR3 totals 16 residues. Looked up from germline, CDR1 is SGHRS and CDR2 is YFSETQ. The CDR3: CASSGTGGVGAWEQYF. The CDR3 DNA sequence: TGCGCCAGCAGTGGGACAGGGGGTGTGGGGGCGTGGGAGCAGTACTTC.

The V gene is TRBV5-1, the J gene TRBJ1-1; tentative D call: TRBD1 (6 bases). Per the germline V gene, CDR1 is SGHRS and CDR2 is YFSETQ. V was pared by 1 base and J by 4 bases, with 8 bases between. The CDR3 consists of 13 residues. The CDR3 is CASSLNRATEAFF. The CDR3 DNA follows: TGCGCCAGCAGCTTGAACAGGGCCACTGAAGCTTTCTTT.